The 10 T cell receptor beta chains presented below share a single source sample, sequenced in a study of T cell changes during pregnancy in multiple sclerosis. Using immunoSEQ multiplex PCR, the repertoire was profiled, and TCRdb retains in-frame clones only, with some absent. This repertoire shows approximately 100,000 clones, approximately 92% found once; its top ten account for 3.5% to 4.5%. This specimen was peripheral blood, taken in the first trimester of pregnancy. These receptors all stem from a female donor with multiple sclerosis, enrolled in a pregnancy study.

The V call is TRBV30, the J call TRBJ1-4; D possibly corresponds to TRBD1 (5 bases). The CDR3 totals 13 residues. The germline V and J ends were trimmed by 4 bases and 2 bases, with 8 bases remaining between them. The germline gives CDR1 GTSNPN, CDR2 SVGIG (reference sequence). CDR3 loop: CAWMQGTNEKLFF. The CDR3 bases are TGTGCCTGGATGCAGGGCACTAATGAAAAACTGTTTTTT.

This rearrangement joins TRBV15 to TRBJ1-2; no firm D call. Looked up from germline, CDR1 is LNHNV and CDR2 is YYDKDF (reference sequence). The V gene lost 2 bases and the J gene lost 2 bases, with 15 bases spanning the gap. This CDR3 comprises 16 residues. The CDR3 bases are TGTGCCACCAGCAGATGGGGAACAGCGGTAAACTATGGCTACACCTTC. Amino acids: CATSRWGTAVNYGYTF.

The CDR3 nucleotides read TGTGCCAGCTCACCCGATAGCTCCTACGAGCAGTACTTC. Translating gives CASSPDSSYEQYF. The gene calls are TRBV18 and TRBJ2-7; D remains ambiguous. This CDR3 spans 13 amino acids. V was trimmed by 3 bases and J by 0 bases, leaving 6 bases between them. CDR1 KGHSH and CDR2 LQKENI come from the germline V gene. The full variable domain, with the rest looked up from reference TRBV18 and TRBJ2-7, is NAGVMQNPRHLVRRRGQEARLRCSPMKGHSHVYWYRQLPEEGLKFMVYLQKENIIDESGMPKERFSAEFPKEGPSILRIQQVVRGDSAAYFCASSPDSSYEQYFGPGTRLTVT.

V is TRBV9 and J is TRBJ1-1; perhaps TRBD1 as D (5 bases). V shed 3 bases and J shed 4 bases, with 16 bases lying between them. There are 15 residues in the CDR3. In germline, CDR1 is SGDLS, CDR2 YYNGEE. The CDR3 protein is CASSGRAAQGTEAFF. CDR3 bases: TGTGCCAGCAGCGGCCGGGCAGCCCAGGGCACTGAAGCTTTCTTT.

The chain joins TRBV9 to TRBJ2-1, with 9 bases aligning to TRBD2. Per germline, CDR1 SGDLS and CDR2 YYNGEE. CDR3 length: 16 residues. V gave up 2 bases and J gave up 7 bases; unmatched junction bases: 10. CDR3 loop: CASSVGGGARENEQFF. As DNA, the CDR3 is TGTGCCAGCAGCGTCGGCGGGGGGGCCCGAGAAAATGAGCAGTTCTTC.

This clone was seen once. This chain joins TRBV5-1 and TRBJ2-3; maybe TRBD1 (7 bases). Germline-derived CDR1 and CDR2 are SGHRS and YFSETQ. The V end lost 0 bases, the J end lost 1 base, and 27 bases lay between the germline ends. The CDR3 has 21 amino acids. CDR3 coding DNA: TGCGCCAGCAGCTTGGGCTTTGACAGGGCCTCTCCGCGGGGAGGCACAGATACGCAGTATTTT. This codes for CASSLGFDRASPRGGTDTQYF.

This chain uses TRBV9 with TRBJ1-3; weak D call: TRBD1 (5 bases). The length of the CDR3 is 15 residues. V dropped 0 bases and J dropped 0 bases, with 7 bases sitting between them. Germline V gene sequence: CDR1 SGDLS, CDR2 YYNGEE. This CDR3 reads CASSVGQNSGNTIYF. DNA of the CDR3: TGTGCCAGCAGCGTAGGACAGAACTCTGGAAACACCATATATTTT.

The chain carries TRBV19 and TRBJ1-5; tentatively, D is TRBD1 (6 bases). CDR1 is LNHDA, CDR2 SQIVND, per germline (reference sequence). This CDR3 contains 13 residues. The CDR3 reads CACSAGAGQPQHF. As DNA, the CDR3 is TGTGCTTGCTCTGCGGGGGCGGGCCAGCCCCAGCATTTT.

This chain uses TRBV6-5 with TRBJ2-1; the match to TRBD2 covers 12 bases. V trimming: 6 bases; J trimming: 6 bases; junction bases outside the gene matches: 6. Germline V gene sequence: CDR1 MNHEY, CDR2 SVGAGI. This CDR3 is built from 15 residues. The CDR3 DNA sequence: TGTGCCAGCAGCCTAGCGGGGGGGCTGAGCAATGAGCAGTTCTTC. The encoded protein is CASSLAGGLSNEQFF.

The V call is TRBV27, the J call TRBJ2-5, with 10 positions matching TRBD2. The germline gives CDR1 MNHEY, CDR2 SMNVEV (reference sequence). This CDR3 spans 15 amino acids. V lost 6 bases and J lost 1; bases outside the gene matches: 5. The CDR3 region has the DNA TGTGCCAGCAGCTTTAGCGGGGGGCCCCAAGAGACCCAGTACTTC. Its protein is CASSFSGGPQETQYF.